This passage covers 21 T cell receptor beta chains from one sample sequenced in a study of shared clonotypes between healthy human individuals. Data came from immunoSEQ multiplex PCR; TCRdb stores just in-frame clones and leaves some out. This sample yields about 2.1 million clones, of which 90% to 95% are seen a single time; 1.5% to 2% belongs to the top ten. Naivety among CD8 cells was defined by CD45RO negativity and positive CCR7 selection, thereby excluding terminally differentiated effector memory CD45RA+ cells. Sequencing was carried out using naive CD8+ T cells from PBMCs. Receptors originate from a man between 18 and 29 years old in good health. Some clones in this sample may be carry-over from other donors' samples.

The V gene is TRBV5-6, the J gene TRBJ2-3; D not resolved. The CDR3 spans 16 residues. Trimming pared 3 bases from V and 0 bases from J, leaving 14 bases between. Germline assignment: CDR1 SGHDT and CDR2 YYEEEE. The CDR3 DNA sequence: TGTGCCAGCAGCTCCTTGGAAGAAGGGAGCACAGATACGCAGTATTTT. This translates into CASSSLEEGSTDTQYF.

The chain employs TRBV6-6 and TRBJ2-2; D gene unclear. The V end was cut by 0 bases, the J end by 6 bases, with 8 bases between. Per germline, CDR1 MNHNY and CDR2 SVGAGI (reference sequence). The CDR3 runs to 14 residues. CDR3 nucleotides: TGTGCCAGCAGTTACTCTCCGTTTCCCGGGGAGCTGTTTTTT. Amino acids: CASSYSPFPGELFF.

This chain uses TRBV6-5 with TRBJ1-2, with TRBD1 matching over 9 bases. After removal of 4 bases from V and 4 bases from J, the junction contained 4 bases not matched to a gene. This CDR3 region has 14 residues. In germline, CDR1 is MNHEY, CDR2 SVGAGI. CDR3 amino acids: CASSSLTGGYGYTF. DNA for the CDR3: TGTGCCAGCAGTTCCCTGACAGGGGGCTATGGCTACACCTTC.

This rearrangement joins TRBV7-9 to TRBJ2-5; D possibly uses TRBD1 or TRBD2 (5 bases each). Between the trimmed V and J ends, which lost 4 bases and 2 bases, there was a span of 14 bases. The CDR3 runs to 15 residues. Germline V lookup: CDR1 SEHNR, CDR2 FQNEAQ (reference sequence). CDR3 nucleotide sequence: TGTGCCAGCAGCTCGGACGGGACCCTACAAGAGACCCAGTACTTC. Translation: CASSSDGTLQETQYF. The whole variable domain, filled in from reference TRBV7-9 and TRBJ2-5, reads DTGVSQNPRHKITKRGQNVTFRCDPISEHNRLYWYRQTLGQGPEFLTYFQNEAQLEKSRLLSDRFSAERPKGSFSTLEIQRTEQGDSAMYLCASSSDGTLQETQYFGPGTRLLVL.

This chain uses TRBV7-9 with TRBJ2-7; 13 bases are a match to TRBD2. CDR3 length equals 18 residues. Looked up from germline, CDR1 is SEHNR and CDR2 is FQNEAQ (reference sequence). Trimming cost V 4 bases and J 5 bases; bases outside gene matches: 14. The CDR3 protein is CASSSLAGGPQQPDEQYF. DNA of the CDR3: TGTGCCAGCAGCTCACTAGCGGGAGGGCCCCAGCAGCCGGACGAGCAGTACTTC.

The chain uses TRBV15 and TRBJ2-7, with TRBD2 identical over 11 bases. Germline loops: CDR1 LNHNV, CDR2 YYDKDF (reference sequence). CDR3 length: 16 amino acids. With V trimmed by 6 bases and J by 5 bases, 12 bases remained unmatched. Here the CDR3 reads CATSGGPTSGKHEQYF. CDR3 DNA: TGTGCCACCAGTGGCGGCCCGACTAGCGGGAAGCACGAGCAGTACTTC.

The chain joins TRBV6-1 to TRBJ2-5; TRBD1 is a possible D gene (6 bases). The J call may be in error: the DNA end matches TRBJ2-7 better. The CDR3 length is 14 residues. Germline CDR1 is MNHNS and CDR2 is SASEGT. CDR3 DNA: TGTGCCAGCAGTGAATGGGGGCCCCAGTCCGAGCAGTACTTC. It yields the protein CASSEWGPQSEQYF.

The gene calls are TRBV7-8 and TRBJ1-2; D gene ambiguous. Trimming removed 4 bases from V and 6 bases from J, with 12 bases in between. In germline, CDR1 is SGHVS, CDR2 FQNEAQ. The CDR3 loop spans 13 amino acids. CDR3 loop: CASSSLSRDGYTF. The DNA of the CDR3 is TGTGCCAGCAGCTCCTTGTCCCGCGATGGCTACACCTTC.

The chain joins TRBV29-1 to TRBJ1-2; 7 bases fit TRBD1. This CDR3 has 14 amino acids. The germline CDR1 and CDR2 sequences are SQVTM and ANQGSEA. J was trimmed by 5 bases and V by 4 bases; bases with no gene match: 10. The CDR3 sequence is CSVVGVGGGYGYTF. CDR3 bases: TGCAGCGTTGTAGGTGTAGGGGGCGGTTATGGCTACACCTTC.

The chain has TRBV9 and TRBJ2-6, with 7 bases lining up with TRBD2. Trimming cost V 1 base and J 4 bases; bases outside gene matches: 8. Germline V gene data show CDR1 as SGDLS and CDR2 as YYNGEE. This CDR3 is built from 17 residues. The DNA of the CDR3 is TGTGCCAGCAGCGTATCGAGGGAGGGATCCGGGGCCAACGTCCTGACTTTC. Translation: CASSVSREGSGANVLTF.

The chain recombines TRBV10-3 with TRBJ1-3; 8 nucleotides match TRBD1. This CDR3 has 15 residues. Germline CDR1 is ENHRY and CDR2 is SYGVKD. Losses at the gene ends were 2 bases for V and 2 bases for J; bases not matched to a gene: 2. The CDR3 is CAISEQGAPGNTIYF. For the CDR3, the DNA is TGTGCCATCAGTGAGCAGGGGGCGCCTGGAAACACCATATATTTT.

The chain employs TRBV7-9 and TRBJ1-5; TRBD1 aligns across 10 bases. CDR3 length equals 18 residues. CDR1 is SEHNR, CDR2 FQNEAQ, per germline (reference sequence). Trimming took 4 bases from V and 1 from J; bases not matched to a gene: 10. CDR3 nucleotides: TGTGCCAGCAGCTCGACAGGGGGCATGGTGGGGAGCAATCAGCCCCAGCATTTT. Its protein is CASSSTGGMVGSNQPQHF.

Comments on this clone: The conserved phenylalanine or tryptophan is not found at the CDR3 terminus, so this likely reflects a read error. The DNA is omitted, as the CDR3 cannot be located on it reliably, and the CDR3 follows TCRdb's listing. This chain links TRBV27 with TRBJ2-3. CDR1 and CDR2 from the germline V gene are MNHEY and SMNVEV (reference sequence). The CDR3 spans 9 amino acids, including both terminal residues. Here the CDR3 reads CASSSPPFQ.

The V gene is TRBV5-4, the J gene TRBJ1-2; D gene ambiguous. Germline V CDR1 and CDR2: SGHNT, YYREEE (reference sequence). The V end lost 3 bases, the J end lost 6 bases, and 21 bases lay between the germline ends. This CDR3 is built from 16 residues. Here the CDR3 reads CASSSILSRAWDGYTF. The CDR3 DNA follows: TGTGCCAGCAGCTCTATTTTATCACGGGCTTGGGATGGCTACACCTTC.

The V and J genes are TRBV6-5 and TRBJ2-7, with a weak D call TRBD2 (5 bases). Germline loops: CDR1 MNHEY, CDR2 SVGAGI. V lost 3 bases, J lost 7 bases, and 13 bases lay in between. The CDR3 has 13 amino acids. DNA of the CDR3: TGTGCCAGCAGTTATAGCGCTTCCCCGGAGCAGTACTTC. Translation gives CASSYSASPEQYF.

CDR3: CASSVGGGIQYF. DNA of the CDR3: TGTGCCAGCAGCGTAGGAGGAGGCATTCAGTACTTC. This chain joins TRBV9 and TRBJ2-4; D is possibly TRBD2 (5 bases). CDR1 SGDLS and CDR2 YYNGEE come from the germline V gene. The CDR3 has 12 amino acids. The V gene lost 0 bases and the J gene lost 9 bases, with 7 bases spanning the gap.

This sequence joins TRBV11-2 and TRBJ1-1; 7 nucleotides agree with TRBD1. This CDR3 contains 16 residues. The germline V gene has CDR1 SGHAT and CDR2 FQNNGV. The junction had 10 bases not matched to a gene; V was cut back by 1 base and J by 5 bases. CDR3 in DNA: TGTGCCAGCAGCTTAGTGGTTAGGGGGCGAGGGACTGAAGCTTTCTTT. Translated: CASSLVVRGRGTEAFF.

CDR3 nucleotides: TGTGCCAGCAGCAAAGAGACATACCATAGCAATCAGCCCCAGCATTTT. Its protein product is CASSKETYHSNQPQHF. The chain uses TRBV21-1 and TRBJ1-5; the table's D call TRBD1 went unverified against the DNA. TRBV21-1 is termed a pseudogene. This CDR3 comprises 16 residues.

In DNA form, the CDR3 reads TGCGCCAGCAGCCAAGAGCATGGACCTAGCGGGAGGTTTGCCTACGAGCAGTACTTC. This translates into CASSQEHGPSGRFAYEQYF. V and J are TRBV4-1 and TRBJ2-5, with 11 bases lining up with TRBD2. The J call may be in error: the DNA end matches TRBJ2-7 better. CDR1 MGHRA and CDR2 YSYEKL come from the germline V gene. The CDR3 has 19 residues.

The chain employs TRBV11-2 and TRBJ2-5, with TRBD2 matching over 7 bases. Unmatched junction bases numbered 23, after V lost 5 bases and J lost 5 bases. The V gene's germline CDR1 is SGHAT and CDR2 FQNNGV. CDR3 length: 19 residues. CDR3 DNA sequence: TGTGCCAGCAGCCCCGAGATCGATCAGGCGGGAGTCGGGTTCGAGACCCAGTACTTC. Its protein product is CASSPEIDQAGVGFETQYF.

The chain carries TRBV4-1 and TRBJ1-1; D may be TRBD1 (5 bases). Per germline, CDR1 MGHRA and CDR2 YSYEKL. The CDR3 extends over 16 amino acids. Deletions cut 0 bases from V and 8 bases from J, with 19 bases between. CDR3 coding DNA: TGCGCCAGCAGCCAAGAGCCCGGGCTGGGACGGCTAGAAGCTTTCTTT. Translated: CASSQEPGLGRLEAFF.